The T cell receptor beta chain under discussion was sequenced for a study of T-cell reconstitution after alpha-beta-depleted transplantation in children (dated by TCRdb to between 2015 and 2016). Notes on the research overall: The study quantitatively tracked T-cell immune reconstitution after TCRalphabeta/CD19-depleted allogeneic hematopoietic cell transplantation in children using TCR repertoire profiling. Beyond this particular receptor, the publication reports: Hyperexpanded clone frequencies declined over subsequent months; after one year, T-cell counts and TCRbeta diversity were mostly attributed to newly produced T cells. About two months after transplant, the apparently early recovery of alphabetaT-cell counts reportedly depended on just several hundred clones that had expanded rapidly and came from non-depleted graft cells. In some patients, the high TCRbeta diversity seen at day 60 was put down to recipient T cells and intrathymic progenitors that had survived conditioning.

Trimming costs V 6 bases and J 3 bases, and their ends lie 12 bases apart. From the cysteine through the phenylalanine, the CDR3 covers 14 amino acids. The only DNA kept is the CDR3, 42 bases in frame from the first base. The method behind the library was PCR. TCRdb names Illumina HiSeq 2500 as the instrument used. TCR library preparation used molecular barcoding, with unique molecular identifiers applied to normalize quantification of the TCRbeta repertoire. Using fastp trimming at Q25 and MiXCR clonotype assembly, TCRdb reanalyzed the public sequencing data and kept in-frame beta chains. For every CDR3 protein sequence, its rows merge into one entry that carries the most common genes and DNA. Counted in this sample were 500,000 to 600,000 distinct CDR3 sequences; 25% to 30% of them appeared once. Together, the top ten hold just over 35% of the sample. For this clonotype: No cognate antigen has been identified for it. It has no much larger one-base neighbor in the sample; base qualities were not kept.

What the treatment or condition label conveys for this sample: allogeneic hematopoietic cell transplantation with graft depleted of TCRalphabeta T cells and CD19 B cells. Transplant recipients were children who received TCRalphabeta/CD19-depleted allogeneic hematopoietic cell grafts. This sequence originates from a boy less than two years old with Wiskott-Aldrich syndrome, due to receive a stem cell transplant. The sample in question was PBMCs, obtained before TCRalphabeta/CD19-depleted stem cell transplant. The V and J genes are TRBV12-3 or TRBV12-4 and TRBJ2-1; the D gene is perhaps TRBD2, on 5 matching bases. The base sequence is TGTGCCAGCAGCCGTGCCCGGGGCTACAATGAGCAGTTCTTC. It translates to CASSRARGYNEQFF.